This TCR beta chain was captured by sequencing in a study of T cells in Graves' hyperthyroidism and ophthalmopathy. As for the study in general: At the time of initial diagnosis and before any treatment, peripheral blood was collected. Points from the study as a whole: Prediction of ophthalmopathy progression came a median roughly 6.7 months pre-onset. Blood also held most thyroid clonotypes expanded beyond 0.001.

Diagnosing involved the use of clinical symptoms, serum thyroxine and TRAb, thyroid ultrasound and orbital computed tomography. Researchers amplified the TCR beta CDR3 regions from RNA transcripts. Using the HTBI primer set, a first-round RT-PCR was run on the TCR CDR3. In TCRdb, the multiplex PCR reads were re-called with MiXCR into one record per CDR3 protein. The table has about 720,000 distinct CDR3 sequences, roughly a sixth seen once. This clonotype appeared a few times. The antigen remains unidentified. CDR3 length equals 14 residues. V gave up 0 bases and J gave up 5 bases, with 9 bases separating them. Germline V lookup: CDR1 MGHDK, CDR2 SYGVNS.

The chain employs TRBV25-1 and TRBJ2-3; TRBD1 is a possible D gene (6 bases). The sequencing sample was made of blood. The sequence derives from a woman between 45 and 65 years old with Graves' hyperthyroidism that later progressed to Graves' ophthalmopathy. Here the CDR3 DNA reads TGTGCCAGCAGTGAATATCTAGGGGGAGATACGCAGTATTTT. Encoded protein: CASSEYLGGDTQYF.